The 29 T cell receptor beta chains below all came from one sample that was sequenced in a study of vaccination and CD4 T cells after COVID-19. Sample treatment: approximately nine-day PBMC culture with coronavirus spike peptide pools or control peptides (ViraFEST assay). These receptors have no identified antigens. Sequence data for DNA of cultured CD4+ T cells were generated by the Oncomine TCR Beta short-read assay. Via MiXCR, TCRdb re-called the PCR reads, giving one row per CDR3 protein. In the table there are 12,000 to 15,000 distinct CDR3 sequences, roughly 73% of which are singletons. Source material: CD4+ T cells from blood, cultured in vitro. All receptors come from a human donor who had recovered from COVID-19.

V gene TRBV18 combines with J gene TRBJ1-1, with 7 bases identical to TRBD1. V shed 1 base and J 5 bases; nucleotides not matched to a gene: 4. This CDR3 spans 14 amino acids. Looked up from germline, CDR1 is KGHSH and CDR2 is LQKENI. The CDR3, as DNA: TGTGCCAGCTCACCACAGGGGGCGAGGACTGAAGCTTTCTTT. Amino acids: CASSPQGARTEAFF.

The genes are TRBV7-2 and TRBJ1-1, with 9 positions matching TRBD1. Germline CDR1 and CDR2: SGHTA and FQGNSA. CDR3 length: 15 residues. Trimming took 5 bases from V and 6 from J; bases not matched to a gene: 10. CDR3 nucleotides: TGTGCCAGCAGCCACCGGGACAGGGATGGCGCTGAAGCTTTCTTT. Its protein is CASSHRDRDGAEAFF.

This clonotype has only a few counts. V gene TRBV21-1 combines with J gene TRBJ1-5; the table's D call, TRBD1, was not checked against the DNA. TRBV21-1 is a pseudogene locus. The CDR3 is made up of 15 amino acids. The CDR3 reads CATVRGGYSNQPQHF. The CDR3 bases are TGTGCCACTGTTAGGGGGGGTTATAGCAATCAGCCCCAGCATTTT.

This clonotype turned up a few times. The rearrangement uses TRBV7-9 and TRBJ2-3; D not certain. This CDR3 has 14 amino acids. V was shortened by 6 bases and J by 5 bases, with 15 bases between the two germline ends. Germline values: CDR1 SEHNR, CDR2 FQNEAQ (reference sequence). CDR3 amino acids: CASRSPFGEDTQYF. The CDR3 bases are TGTGCCAGCAGGTCCCCGTTTGGGGAAGATACGCAGTATTTT.

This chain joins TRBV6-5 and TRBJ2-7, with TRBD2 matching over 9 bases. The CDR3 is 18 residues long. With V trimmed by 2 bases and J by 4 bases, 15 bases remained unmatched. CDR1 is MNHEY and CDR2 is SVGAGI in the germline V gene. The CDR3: CASSYKASGVGVGYEQYF. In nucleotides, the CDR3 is TGTGCCAGCAGTTACAAGGCTAGCGGGGTGGGGGTTGGATACGAGCAGTACTTC.

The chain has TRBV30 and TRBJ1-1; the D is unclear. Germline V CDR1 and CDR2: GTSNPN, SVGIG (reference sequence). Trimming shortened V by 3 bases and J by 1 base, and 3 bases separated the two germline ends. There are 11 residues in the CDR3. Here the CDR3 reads CAWSRNTEAFF. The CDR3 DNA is TGTGCCTGGAGCCGGAACACTGAAGCTTTCTTT. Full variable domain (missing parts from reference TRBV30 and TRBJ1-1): SQTIHQWPATLVQPVGSPLSLECTVEGTSNPNLYWYRQAAGRGLQLLFYSVGIGQISSEVPQNLSASRPQDRQFILSSKKLLLSDSGFYLCAWSRNTEAFFGQGTRLTVV.

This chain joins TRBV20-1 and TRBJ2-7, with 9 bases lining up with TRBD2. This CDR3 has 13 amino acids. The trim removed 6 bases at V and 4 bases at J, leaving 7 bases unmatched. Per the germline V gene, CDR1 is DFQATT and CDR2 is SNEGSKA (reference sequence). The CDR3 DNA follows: TGCAGTGCACAACCGGGACTAGCATACGAGCAGTACTTC. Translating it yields CSAQPGLAYEQYF.

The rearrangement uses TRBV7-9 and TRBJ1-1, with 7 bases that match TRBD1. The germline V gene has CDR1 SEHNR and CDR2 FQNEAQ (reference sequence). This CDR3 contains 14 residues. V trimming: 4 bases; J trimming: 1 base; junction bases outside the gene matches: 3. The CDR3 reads CASSSAGGNTEAFF. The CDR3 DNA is TGTGCCAGCAGCTCAGCAGGGGGGAACACTGAAGCTTTCTTT.

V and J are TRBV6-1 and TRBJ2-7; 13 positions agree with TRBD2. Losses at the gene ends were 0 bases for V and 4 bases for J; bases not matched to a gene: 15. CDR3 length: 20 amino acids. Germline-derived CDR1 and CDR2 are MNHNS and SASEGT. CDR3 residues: CASSEAWTSGRREKSYEQYF. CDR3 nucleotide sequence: TGTGCCAGCAGTGAAGCCTGGACTAGCGGGAGAAGGGAGAAATCTTACGAGCAGTACTTC.

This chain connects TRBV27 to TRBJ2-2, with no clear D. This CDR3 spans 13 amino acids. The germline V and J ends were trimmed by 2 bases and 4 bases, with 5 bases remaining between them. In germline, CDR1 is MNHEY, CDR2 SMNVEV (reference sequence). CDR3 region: CASSLLGTGELFF. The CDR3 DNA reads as TGTGCCAGCAGTTTACTTGGCACCGGGGAGCTGTTTTTT.

The CDR3 coding sequence is TGTGCCAGCAGTTTAAGCGGGCGGCTGAACACTGAAGCTTTCTTT. As protein: CASSLSGRLNTEAFF. This chain joins TRBV28 and TRBJ1-1; D unclear. V was shortened by 2 bases and J by 0 bases, with 10 bases between the two germline ends. Germline V lookup: CDR1 MDHEN, CDR2 SYDVKM. The length of the CDR3 is 15 residues.

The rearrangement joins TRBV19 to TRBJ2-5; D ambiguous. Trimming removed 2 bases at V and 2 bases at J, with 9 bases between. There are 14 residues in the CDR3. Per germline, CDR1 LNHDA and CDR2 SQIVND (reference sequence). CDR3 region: CASSIRWQQETQYF. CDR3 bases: TGTGCCAGTAGTATAAGGTGGCAGCAAGAGACCCAGTACTTC.

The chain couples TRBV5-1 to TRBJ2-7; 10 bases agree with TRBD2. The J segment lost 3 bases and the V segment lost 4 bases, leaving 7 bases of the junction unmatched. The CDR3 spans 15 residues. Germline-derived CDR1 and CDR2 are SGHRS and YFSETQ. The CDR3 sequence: CASSRGTSADYEQYF. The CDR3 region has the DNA TGCGCCAGCAGCCGCGGGACTAGCGCCGACTACGAGCAGTACTTC. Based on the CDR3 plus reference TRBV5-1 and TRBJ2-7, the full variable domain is KAGVTQTPRYLIKTRGQQVTLSCSPISGHRSVSWYQQTPGQGLQFLFEYFSETQRNKGNFPGRFSGRQFSNSRSEMNVSTLELGDSALYLCASSRGTSADYEQYFGPGTRLTVT.

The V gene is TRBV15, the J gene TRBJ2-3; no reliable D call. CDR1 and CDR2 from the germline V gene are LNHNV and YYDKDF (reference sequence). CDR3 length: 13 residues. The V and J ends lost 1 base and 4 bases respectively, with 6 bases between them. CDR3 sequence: CATSRGASDTQYF. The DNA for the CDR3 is TGTGCCACCAGCAGAGGAGCTTCAGATACGCAGTATTTT. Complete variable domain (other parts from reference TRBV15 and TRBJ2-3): DAMVIQNPRYQVTQFGKPVTLSCSQTLNHNVMYWYQQKSSQAPKLLFHYYDKDFNNEADTPDNFQSRRPNTSFCFLDIRSPGLGDTAMYLCATSRGASDTQYFGPGTRLTVL.

The CDR3 region is CASSLLGGHYGYTF. The CDR3 nucleotides read TGTGCCAGCAGCCTGCTTGGCGGCCACTATGGCTACACCTTC. The chain links TRBV7-9 to TRBJ1-2; D is uncertain. The germline gives CDR1 SEHNR, CDR2 FQNEAQ (reference sequence). Trimming stripped 5 bases from V and 3 bases from J, with 13 bases between. The CDR3 runs 14 residues.

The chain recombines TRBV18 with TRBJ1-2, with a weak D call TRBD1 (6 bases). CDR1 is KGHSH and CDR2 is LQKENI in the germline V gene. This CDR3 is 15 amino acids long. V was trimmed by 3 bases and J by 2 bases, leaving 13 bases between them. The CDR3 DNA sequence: TGTGCCAGCTCACCTCAGGGGCAGAACAACTATGGCTACACCTTC. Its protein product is CASSPQGQNNYGYTF.

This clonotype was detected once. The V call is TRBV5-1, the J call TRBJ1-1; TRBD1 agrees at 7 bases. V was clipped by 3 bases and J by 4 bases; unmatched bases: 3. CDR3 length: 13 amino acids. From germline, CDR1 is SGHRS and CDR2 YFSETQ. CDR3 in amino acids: CASSSTGTTEAFF. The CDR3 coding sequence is TGCGCCAGCAGCTCGACAGGGACCACTGAAGCTTTCTTT.

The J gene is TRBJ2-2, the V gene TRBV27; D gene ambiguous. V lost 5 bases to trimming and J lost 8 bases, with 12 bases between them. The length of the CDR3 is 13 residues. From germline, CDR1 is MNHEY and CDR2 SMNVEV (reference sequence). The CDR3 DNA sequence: TGTGCCAGCAGTCCTCGCACGGCTGGGGAGCTGTTTTTT. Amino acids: CASSPRTAGELFF.

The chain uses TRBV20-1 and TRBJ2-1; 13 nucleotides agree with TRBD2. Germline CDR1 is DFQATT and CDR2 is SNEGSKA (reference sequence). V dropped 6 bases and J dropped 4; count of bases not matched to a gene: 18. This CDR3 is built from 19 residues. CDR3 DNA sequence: TGCAGTGCGCACTCCGGACTAGCGGGAGAGGGGTACATTTACAATGAGCAGTTCTTC. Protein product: CSAHSGLAGEGYIYNEQFF.

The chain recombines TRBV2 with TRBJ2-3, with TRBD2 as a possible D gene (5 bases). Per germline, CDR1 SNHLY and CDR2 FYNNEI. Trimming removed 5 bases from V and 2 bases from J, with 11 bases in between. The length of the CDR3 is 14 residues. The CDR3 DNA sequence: TGTGCCAGCAGTCCGACTACTATCACAGATACGCAGTATTTT. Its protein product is CASSPTTITDTQYF. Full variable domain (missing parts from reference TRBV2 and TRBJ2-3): EPEVTQTPSHQVTQMGQEVILRCVPISNHLYFYWYRQILGQKVEFLVSFYNNEISEKSEIFDDQFSVERPDGSNFTLKIRSTKLEDSAMYFCASSPTTITDTQYFGPGTRLTVL.

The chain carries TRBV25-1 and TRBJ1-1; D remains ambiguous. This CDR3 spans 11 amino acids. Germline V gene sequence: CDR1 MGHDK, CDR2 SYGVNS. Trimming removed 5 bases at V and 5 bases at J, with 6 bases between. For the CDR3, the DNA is TGTGCCAGCAGTCTTGGGACTGAAGCTTTCTTT. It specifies CASSLGTEAFF.

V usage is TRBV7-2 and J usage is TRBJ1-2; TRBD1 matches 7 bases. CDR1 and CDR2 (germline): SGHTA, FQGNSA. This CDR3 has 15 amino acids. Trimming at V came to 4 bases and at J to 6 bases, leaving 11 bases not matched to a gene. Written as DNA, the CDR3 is TGTGCCAGCAGCTCGTTCGACAGGGAAAAGGATGGCTACACCTTC. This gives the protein CASSSFDREKDGYTF.

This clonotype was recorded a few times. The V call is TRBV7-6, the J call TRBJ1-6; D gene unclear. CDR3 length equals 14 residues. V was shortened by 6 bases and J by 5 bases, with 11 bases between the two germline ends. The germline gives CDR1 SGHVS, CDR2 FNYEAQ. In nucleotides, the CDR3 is TGTGCCAGCAGGGTGACGGCCAATAATTCACCCCTCCACTTT. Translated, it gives CASRVTANNSPLHF.

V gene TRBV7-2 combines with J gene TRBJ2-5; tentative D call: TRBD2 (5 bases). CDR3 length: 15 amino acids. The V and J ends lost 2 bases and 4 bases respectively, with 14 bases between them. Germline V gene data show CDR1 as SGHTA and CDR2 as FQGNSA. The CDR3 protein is CASSLRRRLGETQYF. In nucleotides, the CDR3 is TGTGCCAGCAGCTTACGTAGGAGGTTGGGAGAGACCCAGTACTTC.

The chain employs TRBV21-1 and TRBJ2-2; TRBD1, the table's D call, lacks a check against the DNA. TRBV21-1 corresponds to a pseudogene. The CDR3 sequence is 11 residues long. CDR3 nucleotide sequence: TGTGCCAGGACAGGGGAAGGGGAGCTGTTTTTT. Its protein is CARTGEGELFF.

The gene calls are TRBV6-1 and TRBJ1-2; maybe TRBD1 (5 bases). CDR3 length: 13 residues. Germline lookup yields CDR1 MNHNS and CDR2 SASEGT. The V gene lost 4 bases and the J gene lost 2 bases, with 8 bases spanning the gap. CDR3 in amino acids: CASSGGLNYGYTF. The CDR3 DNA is TGTGCCAGCAGTGGGGGGTTGAACTATGGCTACACCTTC.

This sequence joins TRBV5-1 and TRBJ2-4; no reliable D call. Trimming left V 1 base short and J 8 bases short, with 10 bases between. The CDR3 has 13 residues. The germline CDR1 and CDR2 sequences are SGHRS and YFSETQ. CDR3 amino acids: CASSLSQPDIQYF. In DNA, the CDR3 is TGCGCCAGCAGCTTGAGTCAGCCGGACATTCAGTACTTC.

CDR3 nucleotides: TGCAGTGCTAGAGGGCTAGCGGAATCCCCCGCGAACACCGGGGAGCTGTTTTTT. Translating gives CSARGLAESPANTGELFF. V usage is TRBV20-1 and J usage is TRBJ2-2; the match to TRBD2 covers 7 bases. This CDR3 spans 18 amino acids. V was pared by 1 base and J by 0 bases, with 11 bases of the junction left unmatched. The germline gives CDR1 DFQATT, CDR2 SNEGSKA (reference sequence).

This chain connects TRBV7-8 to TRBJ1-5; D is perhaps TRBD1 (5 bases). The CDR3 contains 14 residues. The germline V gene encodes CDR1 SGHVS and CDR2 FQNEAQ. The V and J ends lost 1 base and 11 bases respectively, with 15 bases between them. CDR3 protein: CASSLEVGPKAQHF. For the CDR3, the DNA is TGTGCCAGCAGCTTAGAGGTGGGACCCAAGGCCCAGCATTTT.